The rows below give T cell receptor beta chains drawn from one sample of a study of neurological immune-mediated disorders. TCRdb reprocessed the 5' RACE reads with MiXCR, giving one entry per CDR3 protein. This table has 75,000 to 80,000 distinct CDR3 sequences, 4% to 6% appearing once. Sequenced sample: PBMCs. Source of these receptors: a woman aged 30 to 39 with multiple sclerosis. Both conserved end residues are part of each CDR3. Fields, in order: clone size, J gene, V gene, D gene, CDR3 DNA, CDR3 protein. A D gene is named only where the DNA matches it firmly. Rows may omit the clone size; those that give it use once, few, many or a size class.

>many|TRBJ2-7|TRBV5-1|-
TGCGCCAGCAGCTTGGTGGGGCGGGAGCAGTACTTC
CASSLVGREQYF
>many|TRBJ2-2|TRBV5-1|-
TGCGCCAGCAGCACTGTAAACACCGGGGAGCTGTTTTTT
CASSTVNTGELFF
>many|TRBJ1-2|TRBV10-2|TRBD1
TGCGCCAGCAGTGAAGGGCCCCAGGGGGAGCGGGGCTATGGCTACACCTTC
CASSEGPQGERGYGYTF
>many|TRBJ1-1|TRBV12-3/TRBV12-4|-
TGTGCCAGCAGTCCCCCGCGGGGGAACACTGAAGCTTTCTTT
CASSPPRGNTEAFF
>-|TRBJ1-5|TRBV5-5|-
TGTGCCCCCCCAACAGGGCTTAGCAATCAGCCCCAGCATTTT
CAPPTGLSNQPQHF
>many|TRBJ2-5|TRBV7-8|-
TGTGCCAGCAGCTTAGCGGGGGGGCCCGGGGAGACCCAGTACTTC
CASSLAGGPGETQYF
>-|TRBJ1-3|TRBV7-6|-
TGTGCCAGCAGCCAGTACGACGGGGGCTCTGGAAACACCATATATTTT
CASSQYDGGSGNTIYF
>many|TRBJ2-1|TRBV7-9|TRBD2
TGTGCCAGCAGCCTTACCCGGGACTACGCCGATGAGCAGTTCTTC
CASSLTRDYADEQFF
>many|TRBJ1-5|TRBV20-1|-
TGCAGTGTCCATGATTCCGGTCAGCCCCAGCATTTT
CSVHDSGQPQHF
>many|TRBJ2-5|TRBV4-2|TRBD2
TGTGCCAGCAGCCAAGGGACTAGCTTAGAGACCCAGTACTTC
CASSQGTSLETQYF
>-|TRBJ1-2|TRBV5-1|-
TGCGCCAGCAGCTTGGGAAAGGGGGACTATGGCTACACCTTC
CASSLGKGDYGYTF